This T cell receptor beta chain was documented in a study of T cell responses to AZD1222 COVID-19 vaccine. Study-wide results and limits: Spike-specific TCR breadth and depth grew following two AZD1222 doses. Reports indicate that nearly half of spike-specific TCRs are directed at unmutated variant regions.

Here immunoSEQ multiplex PCR was the method, and the copy in TCRdb shows in-frame clones only, minus some. The sample yields about 120,000 clones, around 83% seen once. Note on this clone: Its antigen is not known.

This CDR3 is 12 amino acids long. V lost 3 bases and J 7 bases, leaving 9 bases between the germline ends. Looked up from germline, CDR1 is MDHEN and CDR2 is SYDVKM. This TCR derives from an adult who received the AZD1222 COVID-19 vaccine. V gene TRBV28 combines with J gene TRBJ1-1, with no clear D. Sample: peripheral blood, taken 28 days after the second AZD1222 dose. The CDR3 DNA reads as TGTGCCAGCAGTTTTTTGTCGGGTGAAGCTTTCTTT. Translated: CASSFLSGEAFF.